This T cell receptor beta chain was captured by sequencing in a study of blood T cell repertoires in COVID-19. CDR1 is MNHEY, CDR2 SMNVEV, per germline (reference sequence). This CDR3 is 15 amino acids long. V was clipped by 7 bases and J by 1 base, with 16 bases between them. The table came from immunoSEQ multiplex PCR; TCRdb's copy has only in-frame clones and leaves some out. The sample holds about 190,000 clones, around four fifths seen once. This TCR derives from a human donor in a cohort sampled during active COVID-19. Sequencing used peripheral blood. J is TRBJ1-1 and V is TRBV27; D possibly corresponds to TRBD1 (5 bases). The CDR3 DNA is TGTGCCAGCAATGATGGAGGGACGGCGAACACTGAAGCTTTCTTT. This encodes CASNDGGTANTEAFF.